This entry lists 20 T cell receptor beta chains sequenced from one sample in a study of cytomegalovirus exposure and HLA in healthy donors. With 60 Vbeta and 13 Jbeta primers, the PCR was carried out. Some clones are missing from TCRdb's copy, which holds only in-frame ones; the method was immunoSEQ multiplex PCR. The sample has about 100,000 clones, approximately 80% seen once. Sequencing was carried out using PBMCs. These receptors were taken from a woman aged 55 to 70 in good health and CMV-seronegative.

The rearrangement joins TRBV4-1 to TRBJ2-1; tentatively, D is TRBD2 (6 bases). The CDR3 extends over 15 amino acids. The ends were cut back, 6 bases at V and 0 bases at J, with 12 bases in the middle. CDR1 and CDR2 (germline): MGHRA, YSYEKL. The chain's CDR3 is CASSSRGTSYNEQFF. In DNA, the CDR3 is TGCGCCAGCAGTTCCCGGGGGACCTCCTACAATGAGCAGTTCTTC.

This clone was recorded a few times. The genes are TRBV6-5 and TRBJ2-7; maybe TRBD2 (6 bases). The length of the CDR3 is 15 residues. CDR1 is MNHEY, CDR2 SVGAGI, per germline. Trimming removed 2 bases from V and 4 bases from J, with 15 bases in between. The CDR3, as DNA: TGTGCCAGCAGTTACGACTGGGGGGTAGGGTACGAGCAGTACTTC. Amino acid sequence: CASSYDWGVGYEQYF.

This rearrangement joins TRBV7-2 to TRBJ1-5, with D perhaps TRBD1 (5 bases). The CDR3 loop spans 15 amino acids. With 5 bases removed from V and 3 bases from J, the gap between germline ends came to 14 bases. Germline loops: CDR1 SGHTA, CDR2 FQGNSA. CDR3 bases: TGTGCCAGCAGCGTCCAGGGCGCGAACAATCAGCCCCAGCATTTT. It specifies CASSVQGANNQPQHF. Combining the CDR3 with reference TRBV7-2 and TRBJ1-5 gives the whole variable domain GAGVSQSPSNKVTEKGKDVELRCDPISGHTALYWYRQSLGQGLEFLIYFQGNSAPDKSGLPSDRFSAERTGGSVSTLTIQRTQQEDSAVYLCASSVQGANNQPQHFGDGTRLSIL.

This clone was counted once. The V and J genes are TRBV29-1 and TRBJ1-4, with 7 bases matching TRBD1. The trim removed 7 bases at V and 6 bases at J, leaving 8 bases unmatched. The CDR3 sequence is 13 residues long. CDR1 SQVTM and CDR2 ANQGSEA come from the germline V gene. This CDR3 reads CSAQGELDEKLFF. The CDR3 DNA sequence: TGCAGCGCTCAGGGGGAATTGGATGAAAAACTGTTTTTT.

CDR3 coding DNA: TGTGCCAGCAGCAAGGACAGGGGATGGACTGAAGCTTTCTTT. The encoded protein is CASSKDRGWTEAFF. V is TRBV2 and J is TRBJ1-1; TRBD1 agrees at 9 bases. The CDR3 covers 14 residues. V lost 6 bases to trimming and J lost 5 bases; unmatched junction nucleotides: 7. Germline lookup yields CDR1 SNHLY and CDR2 FYNNEI. The full variable domain, in which reference TRBV2 and TRBJ1-1 provide the parts outside the CDR3, is EPEVTQTPSHQVTQMGQEVILRCVPISNHLYFYWYRQILGQKVEFLVSFYNNEISEKSEIFDDQFSVERPDGSNFTLKIRSTKLEDSAMYFCASSKDRGWTEAFFGQGTRLTVV.

This clone was found once. The rearrangement links TRBV10-2 to TRBJ2-3; 7 nucleotides match TRBD1. Losses at the gene ends were 6 bases for V and 4 bases for J; bases not matched to a gene: 10. In germline, CDR1 is WSHSY, CDR2 SAAADI. CDR3 size: 15 residues. CDR3 sequence: CASRPSTRGSDTQYF. CDR3 bases: TGCGCCAGCAGACCCTCCACCAGGGGGTCAGATACGCAGTATTTT.

The gene calls are TRBV10-2 and TRBJ1-4; no definite D call. The V gene lost 4 bases and the J gene lost 5 bases, with 8 bases spanning the gap. Germline CDR1 WSHSY, CDR2 SAAADI. The CDR3 is 13 residues long. Here the CDR3 reads CASSVGGNEKLFF. CDR3 nucleotides: TGCGCCAGCAGTGTCGGAGGGAATGAAAAACTGTTTTTT.

The J gene is TRBJ1-5, the V gene TRBV2; 8 positions agree with TRBD1. Germline V gene sequence: CDR1 SNHLY, CDR2 FYNNEI. The ends lost 4 bases at V and 11 bases at J; junction bases unmatched: 16. The CDR3 sequence is 16 residues long. The CDR3 is CASSGQGAVRGKTQHF. DNA for the CDR3: TGTGCCAGCAGTGGCCAGGGGGCCGTCCGGGGTAAGACCCAGCATTTT.

This clone showed up just a few times. The rearrangement links TRBV7-2 to TRBJ2-5, with 7 bases fitting TRBD1. The V gene's germline CDR1 is SGHTA and CDR2 FQGNSA. V gave up 5 bases and J gave up 2 bases; unmatched junction bases: 11. The CDR3 consists of 16 residues. CDR3 in DNA: TGTGCCAGCAGCCCGGGACAGAGGAGAATTCAAGAGACCCAGTACTTC. Amino acid sequence: CASSPGQRRIQETQYF.

The chain recombines TRBV27 with TRBJ2-1; 7 nucleotides agree with TRBD2. The CDR3 is made up of 15 amino acids. Germline lookup yields CDR1 MNHEY and CDR2 SMNVEV (reference sequence). The V gene end was trimmed by 0 bases and the J gene end by 5 bases; junction bases not matched to a gene: 4. For the CDR3, the DNA is TGTGCCAGCAGTTTATCCAGCGGGACCCACAATGAGCAGTTCTTC. Translated: CASSLSSGTHNEQFF.

V and J are TRBV19 and TRBJ2-2; perhaps TRBD1 as D (7 bases). Between the trimmed V and J ends, which lost 8 bases and 0 bases, there was a span of 10 bases. The CDR3 loop spans 14 amino acids. Germline CDR1 is LNHDA and CDR2 is SQIVND (reference sequence). The CDR3 loop reads CASGGTANTGELFF. The CDR3, as DNA: TGTGCCAGTGGGGGGACAGCGAACACCGGGGAGCTGTTTTTT.

CDR3: CASSGLVGDTQYF. As DNA, the CDR3 is TGTGCCAGCAGCGGACTAGTAGGTGATACGCAGTATTTT. The chain recombines TRBV6-5 with TRBJ2-3; 7 bases map to TRBD2. CDR3 length: 13 residues. CDR1 is MNHEY, CDR2 SVGAGI, per germline. J lost 6 bases, V lost 6 bases, and 6 bases had no gene match.

The V and J genes are TRBV9 and TRBJ1-5, with TRBD1 identical over 11 bases. V lost 2 bases to trimming and J lost 4 bases; unmatched junction nucleotides: 5. This CDR3 has 16 amino acids. CDR1 and CDR2 (germline): SGDLS, YYNGEE. The CDR3 region has the DNA TGTGCCAGCAGCGTGGGACAGGGGGACTTTAATCAGCCCCAGCATTTT. It specifies CASSVGQGDFNQPQHF.

The rearrangement joins TRBV28 to TRBJ1-5; no clear D. This CDR3 contains 13 residues. Trimming cost V 2 bases and J 6 bases, with 8 bases left between them. The V gene's germline CDR1 is MDHEN and CDR2 SYDVKM. In DNA form, the CDR3 reads TGTGCCAGCAGTTTAATCCGGGGTCAGCCCCAGCATTTT. Translating gives CASSLIRGQPQHF. Full variable domain (remainder filled in from reference TRBV28 and TRBJ1-5): DVKVTQSSRYLVKRTGEKVFLECVQDMDHENMFWYRQDPGLGLRLIYFSYDVKMKEKGDIPEGYSVSREKKERFSLILESASTNQTSMYLCASSLIRGQPQHFGDGTRLSIL.

The gene calls are TRBV19 and TRBJ1-1; weak D call: TRBD1 (6 bases). The ends were cut back, 1 base at V and 6 bases at J, with 12 bases in the middle. The length of the CDR3 is 14 residues. The germline gives CDR1 LNHDA, CDR2 SQIVND (reference sequence). DNA of the CDR3: TGTGCCAGTAGTATAGCCGGGACACAGGCTGAAGCTTTCTTT. Protein: CASSIAGTQAEAFF.

The V gene is TRBV7-2, the J gene TRBJ2-3; no reliable D call. The germline V and J ends were trimmed by 5 bases and 6 bases, with 12 bases remaining between them. CDR1 and CDR2 (germline): SGHTA, FQGNSA. The CDR3 runs 13 residues. The CDR3 loop is CASSLPARDTQYF. In DNA, the CDR3 is TGTGCCAGCAGCCTCCCCGCTCGGGATACGCAGTATTTT.

The chain combines TRBV6-5 with TRBJ2-3, with 7 bases identical to TRBD1. The CDR3 length is 15 residues. The germline CDR1 and CDR2 sequences are MNHEY and SVGAGI. V lost 6 bases and J lost 2; bases outside the gene matches: 8. The CDR3 reads CASSPSGQLTDTQYF. In nucleotides, the CDR3 is TGTGCCAGCAGCCCTTCGGGACAGCTCACAGATACGCAGTATTTT.

This clone was observed a handful of times. The chain joins TRBV7-9 to TRBJ1-5; 9 nucleotides align to TRBD1. The V gene's germline CDR1 is SEHNR and CDR2 FQNEAQ (reference sequence). Trimming removed 1 base from V and 6 bases from J; junction bases left unmatched: 7. CDR3 size: 16 residues. This chain's CDR3 is CASSLVGDRVFQPQHF. In DNA form, the CDR3 reads TGTGCCAGCAGCTTAGTCGGGGACAGGGTCTTTCAGCCCCAGCATTTT.

This clone was counted between two and nine times. V usage is TRBV4-1 and J usage is TRBJ1-2; TRBD1 matches at 12 bases. Germline CDR1 reads MGHRA; CDR2 reads YSYEKL. V lost 3 bases to trimming and J lost 6 bases; unmatched junction nucleotides: 14. The CDR3 length is 18 residues. CDR3 loop: CASSHRRDRGRKFDGYTF. The CDR3 nucleotides are TGCGCCAGCAGCCATCGGCGGGACAGGGGGCGCAAATTCGATGGCTACACCTTC.

The chain carries TRBV6-5 and TRBJ2-3; D perhaps matches TRBD2 (6 bases). This CDR3 has 12 amino acids. The V and J ends lost 4 bases and 4 bases respectively, with 6 bases between them. Germline V lookup: CDR1 MNHEY, CDR2 SVGAGI. The chain's CDR3 is CASSSSADTQYF. CDR3 bases: TGTGCCAGCAGTTCTAGCGCAGATACGCAGTATTTT.